The 22 T cell receptor beta chains below were found in one sample sequenced in a study of blood T cell repertoires in COVID-19. TCRdb's copy holds only in-frame clones and misses some; the assay was immunoSEQ multiplex PCR. The data hold some 400,000 clones, with around 91% observed a single time. Sequences were obtained from peripheral blood. The receptors shown here come from a man between 18 and 35 years old with active or convalescent COVID-19.

In this sample, this clone turned up once. V is TRBV27 and J is TRBJ2-7, with D possibly being TRBD1 (8 bases). The germline CDR1 and CDR2 sequences are MNHEY and SMNVEV (reference sequence). The CDR3 length is 19 residues. V gave up 1 base and J gave up 4 bases, with 26 bases separating them. The DNA of the CDR3 is TGTGCCAGCAGTTTATTGTCCCCCGGACAGGGAGGGAGCTCTTACGAGCAGTACTTC. As protein: CASSLLSPGQGGSSYEQYF.

This clone was seen ten or more times. The chain carries TRBV28 and TRBJ1-1, with TRBD1 as a possible D gene (6 bases). Per germline, CDR1 MDHEN and CDR2 SYDVKM. V gave up 4 bases and J gave up 1 base, with 13 bases separating them. CDR3 length equals 15 residues. CDR3 residues: CASSSPTGTNTEAFF. In DNA, the CDR3 is TGTGCCAGCAGTTCCCCCACAGGGACGAACACTGAAGCTTTCTTT.

CDR3 residues: CASTWGGRYEQYF. CDR3 DNA: TGTGCCAGCACCTGGGGGGGAAGGTACGAGCAGTACTTC. The chain is built from TRBV11-2 and TRBJ2-7; 7 bases are shared with TRBD2. CDR1 is SGHAT, CDR2 FQNNGV, per germline. V was clipped by 7 bases and J by 4 bases; unmatched bases: 7. This CDR3 is built from 13 residues.

The chain has TRBV5-1 and TRBJ1-4; 9 nucleotides match TRBD1. Germline CDR1 SGHRS, CDR2 YFSETQ. V was clipped by 4 bases and J by 8 bases; unmatched bases: 3. The CDR3 has 13 residues. CDR3 bases: TGCGCCAGCAGCATCGGACAGGGGGAAAAACTGTTTTTT. As protein: CASSIGQGEKLFF.

DNA of the CDR3: TGCGCCAGCAGCTCTACCCAGGGTTGGGAGACCCAGTACTTC. It is translated as CASSSTQGWETQYF. The chain has TRBV5-1 and TRBJ2-5; a weak D match, TRBD1 (5 bases). V was cut by 3 bases and J by 5 bases, with 14 bases left in between. The CDR3 runs 14 residues. Per the germline V gene, CDR1 is SGHRS and CDR2 is YFSETQ.

The genes are TRBV6-4 and TRBJ1-1, with D perhaps TRBD1 (6 bases). The ends were cut back, 8 bases at V and 0 bases at J, with 10 bases in the middle. The CDR3 runs 13 residues. The germline CDR1 and CDR2 sequences are MRHNA and SNTAGT. In DNA form, the CDR3 reads TGTGCCAGCCGACGACAGGTGAACACTGAAGCTTTCTTT. It encodes CASRRQVNTEAFF.

This clone is a singleton in its sample. The chain recombines TRBV4-3 with TRBJ1-5; possibly TRBD1 for D (6 bases). Germline V gene sequence: CDR1 LGHNA, CDR2 YSLEER. CDR3 length equals 14 residues. V was shortened by 1 base and J by 7 bases, with 11 bases between the two germline ends. The CDR3 DNA reads TGCGCCAGCAGCCAAGTTACAGGGCGCCAGCCCCAGCATTTT. Amino acid sequence: CASSQVTGRQPQHF.

The V gene is TRBV24-1, the J gene TRBJ2-7; 7 nucleotides agree with TRBD1. There are 17 residues in the CDR3. J lost 3 bases, V lost 0 bases, and 10 bases had no gene match. Germline CDR1 reads KGHDR; CDR2 reads SFDVKD. This CDR3 reads CATSDLLGIHRGYEQYF. The DNA of the CDR3 is TGTGCCACCAGTGATTTGCTGGGAATTCACAGGGGCTACGAGCAGTACTTC.

The genes are TRBV6-6 and TRBJ2-5; no clear D gene. CDR3 length: 14 residues. Germline V CDR1 and CDR2: MNHNY, SVGAGI (reference sequence). Trimming took 2 bases from V and 2 from J, leaving 9 bases between them. CDR3 region: CASSYHLDQETQYF. As DNA, the CDR3 is TGTGCCAGCAGTTACCACCTAGATCAAGAGACCCAGTACTTC.

This clone was detected once. The V and J genes are TRBV27 and TRBJ1-5; 9 nucleotides agree with TRBD1. Germline CDR1 reads MNHEY; CDR2 reads SMNVEV (reference sequence). J gave up 2 bases and V 10 bases, and 12 bases lay outside the gene matches. The CDR3 length is 16 residues. For the CDR3, the DNA is TGTGCCACCAAGACAGGGGGGTTAGCTGGCAATCAGCCCCAGCATTTT. This codes for CATKTGGLAGNQPQHF.

The chain combines TRBV6-2 or TRBV6-3 with TRBJ1-2; D gene uncertain. V was shortened by 1 base and J by 3 bases, with 18 bases between the two germline ends. The germline CDR1 and CDR2 sequences are MNHEY and SVGEGT. This CDR3 has 17 residues. CDR3 sequence reads: CASSYLSGPNKDYGYTF. The CDR3 nucleotides read TGTGCCAGCAGTTACTTGTCAGGTCCGAACAAAGACTATGGCTACACCTTC.

This clone appeared once. The chain recombines TRBV14 with TRBJ2-3, with 14 bases lining up with TRBD2. The V gene end was trimmed by 4 bases and the J gene end by 1 base; junction bases not matched to a gene: 1. CDR1 is SGHDN, CDR2 FVKESK, per germline. The CDR3 is 16 residues long. The CDR3 reads CASSRGLAGGTDTQYF. CDR3 sequence (DNA): TGTGCCAGCAGCCGGGGACTAGCGGGAGGCACAGATACGCAGTATTTT.

The chain links TRBV30 to TRBJ1-5; perhaps TRBD1 as D (6 bases). With 4 bases removed from V and 5 bases from J, the gap between germline ends came to 12 bases. Germline assignment: CDR1 GTSNPN and CDR2 SVGIG (reference sequence). There are 13 residues in the CDR3. CDR3 nucleotides: TGTGCCTGGAATACAGGGATGCATCAGCCCCAGCATTTT. Translation: CAWNTGMHQPQHF.

The table lists this clone with a count of one. This chain connects TRBV19 to TRBJ2-1; 7 bases map to TRBD2. CDR3 length equals 16 residues. V dropped 1 base and J dropped 3; count of bases not matched to a gene: 6. The germline gives CDR1 LNHDA, CDR2 SQIVND (reference sequence). This CDR3 is CASSIGKGTNYNEQFF. In DNA, the CDR3 is TGTGCCAGTAGTATAGGAAAAGGGACTAACTACAATGAGCAGTTCTTC.

The chain has TRBV27 and TRBJ2-5, with unresolved D. The CDR3 runs 13 residues. V dropped 0 bases and J dropped 7 bases, with 9 bases sitting between them. Germline V gene lookup returns CDR1 MNHEY and CDR2 SMNVEV (reference sequence). CDR3 protein: CASSLSGRGTQYF. The CDR3 DNA reads TGTGCCAGCAGTTTATCTGGCCGCGGGACCCAGTACTTC.

The CDR3 is CASSQGGLANNEQFF. CDR3 DNA sequence: TGTGCCAGCAGCCAGGGTGGACTAGCGAACAATGAGCAGTTCTTC. The V gene is TRBV4-2, the J gene TRBJ2-1, with 9 bases fitting TRBD2. J was trimmed by 5 bases and V by 3 bases; bases with no gene match: 5. Germline V gene lookup returns CDR1 LGHNA and CDR2 YNFKEQ. The CDR3 has 15 amino acids.

Concerning this clone itself: Distinct nucleotide sequences in the sample also encode this CDR3. The chain links TRBV2 to TRBJ1-1, with D possibly matching TRBD1 (5 bases). CDR1 is SNHLY, CDR2 FYNNEI, per germline. This CDR3 contains 11 residues. Trimming took off 8 bases at V and 1 base at J, with 5 bases between the two ends. The chain's CDR3 is CASQGNTEAFF. In DNA form, the CDR3 reads TGTGCCAGCCAGGGGAACACTGAAGCTTTCTTT. Filled out from reference TRBV2 and TRBJ1-1, the complete variable domain reads EPEVTQTPSHQVTQMGQEVILRCVPISNHLYFYWYRQILGQKVEFLVSFYNNEISEKSEIFDDQFSVERPDGSNFTLKIRSTKLEDSAMYFCASQGNTEAFFGQGTRLTVV.

The V call is TRBV7-3, the J call TRBJ1-1, with D uncertain. Trimming shortened V by 1 base and J by 3 bases, and 15 bases separated the two germline ends. Germline V CDR1 and CDR2: SGHTA, FQGTGA. CDR3 length equals 16 residues. CDR3 DNA sequence: TGTGCCAGCAGCTTAATGGGAGGAGGGTATGACACTGAAGCTTTCTTT. It codes for CASSLMGGGYDTEAFF.

In its sample, this clone was seen once. This chain uses TRBV7-9 with TRBJ2-4, with 8 bases matching TRBD1. CDR1 and CDR2 (germline): SEHNR, FQNEAQ (reference sequence). The CDR3 is made up of 16 amino acids. V lost 4 bases and J lost 7; bases outside the gene matches: 12. The CDR3 reads CASSSHPGTGGNIQYF. The CDR3 DNA reads as TGTGCCAGCAGCTCCCACCCCGGGACAGGAGGCAACATTCAGTACTTC.

The rearrangement joins TRBV2 to TRBJ1-2; 7 bases are a match to TRBD1. Germline CDR1 reads SNHLY; CDR2 reads FYNNEI. The CDR3 sequence is 12 residues long. V shed 7 bases and J 6 bases; nucleotides not matched to a gene: 5. Here the CDR3 reads CASIDRANGYTF. As DNA, the CDR3 is TGTGCCAGCATAGACAGGGCGAATGGCTACACCTTC. The entire variable domain, with the rest obtained from reference TRBV2 and TRBJ1-2, is as follows: EPEVTQTPSHQVTQMGQEVILRCVPISNHLYFYWYRQILGQKVEFLVSFYNNEISEKSEIFDDQFSVERPDGSNFTLKIRSTKLEDSAMYFCASIDRANGYTFGSGTRLTVV.

This chain links TRBV3-1 (or the pseudogene TRBV3-2) with TRBJ2-3; 7 bases map to TRBD1. The CDR3 is 16 amino acids. Per germline, CDR1 LGHDT and CDR2 YNNKEL (reference sequence). J lost 2 bases, V lost 1 base, and 6 bases had no gene match. The CDR3 DNA sequence: TGTGCCAGCAGCCAAGGTCGGGACAGAACCACAGATACGCAGTATTTT. Translated: CASSQGRDRTTDTQYF.

This clone was seen once. V usage is TRBV5-4 and J usage is TRBJ2-7; 9 nucleotides align to TRBD1. The CDR3 loop spans 15 amino acids. V gave up 1 base and J gave up 6 bases; unmatched junction bases: 8. Germline loops: CDR1 SGHNT, CDR2 YYREEE (reference sequence). CDR3 loop: CASSLMGQGLSEQYF. Here the CDR3 DNA reads TGTGCCAGCAGCTTGATGGGACAGGGTTTATCCGAGCAGTACTTC.